This T cell receptor (beta chain) was identified during a study of blood T cell repertoires in COVID-19. At the level of the study: T cells, B-cell-depleted T cells, or PBMCs supplied cDNA or gDNA.

Only in-frame clones appear in the TCRdb table, and some are missing; sequencing was by immunoSEQ multiplex PCR. The sample has about half a million clones, 70% to 90% seen once. Concerning this clone itself: One junction end disagrees with the germline gene, perhaps due to a read error.

Sequenced input: peripheral blood. The TCR comes from a human donor in a cohort sampled during active COVID-19.

CDR3 in amino acids: CASSLVAGVAETQYF. The CDR3, as DNA: TGTGCTAGCAGCTTAGTAGCGGGAGTGGCTGAGACCCAGTACTTC. The rearrangement links TRBV7-7 to TRBJ2-5; 9 bases map to TRBD2. This CDR3 contains 15 residues. The germline CDR1 and CDR2 sequences are SSHAT and FNYEAQ (reference sequence).